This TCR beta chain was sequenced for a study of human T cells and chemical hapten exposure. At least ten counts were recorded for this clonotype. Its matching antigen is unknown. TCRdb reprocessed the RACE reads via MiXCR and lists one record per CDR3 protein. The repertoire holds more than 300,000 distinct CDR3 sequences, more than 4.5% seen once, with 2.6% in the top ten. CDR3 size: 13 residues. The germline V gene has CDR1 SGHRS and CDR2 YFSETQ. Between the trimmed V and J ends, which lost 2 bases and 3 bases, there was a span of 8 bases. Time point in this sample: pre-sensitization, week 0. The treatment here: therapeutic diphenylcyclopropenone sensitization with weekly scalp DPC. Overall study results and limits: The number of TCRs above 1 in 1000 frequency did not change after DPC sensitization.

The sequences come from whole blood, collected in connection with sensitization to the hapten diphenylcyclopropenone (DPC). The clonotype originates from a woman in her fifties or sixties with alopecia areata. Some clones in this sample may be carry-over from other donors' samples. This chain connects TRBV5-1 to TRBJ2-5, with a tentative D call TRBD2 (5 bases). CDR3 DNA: TGCGCCAGCAGCTTAATGCGGGAAGAGACCCAGTACTTC. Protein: CASSLMREETQYF.